The T cell receptor (beta chain) under discussion was sequenced for a study of control samples from healthy donors and cancer patients. Per germline, CDR1 SGHTA and CDR2 FQGNSA. V was pared by 5 bases and J by 9 bases, with 20 bases between. There are 14 residues in the CDR3. The method was immunoSEQ multiplex PCR; TCRdb's version includes in-frame clones alone and lacks a portion of them. The sample has approximately 170,000 clones, 90% seen once. The J gene is TRBJ2-7, the V gene TRBV7-2; the D is unclear. This receptor was taken from a woman aged 45 to 65 in good health. Sequencing was performed on blood. The CDR3 DNA is TGTGCCAGCAGCCTTAGTCGTGGCAGCCGTGGGCAGTACTTC. Translation gives CASSLSRGSRGQYF.